The clone carrying this TCR beta chain was found a few times. Its target is not known. This entry is derived from a study of cytomegalovirus exposure and HLA in healthy donors. Trimming stripped 9 bases from V and 1 base from J, with 13 bases between. CDR1 and CDR2 (germline): MNHNS, SASEGT. The CDR3 length is 14 residues. Study outcomes and limitations: Later analysis identified 16,000 or so TCR beta sequences associated with HLA alleles, using a false discovery rate threshold of 0.05.

Both 60 Vbeta primers and 13 Jbeta primers went into the PCR. Sequencing was performed with immunoSEQ multiplex PCR; in TCRdb, only in-frame clones are kept and a portion is missing. The sample carries under 150,000 clones, approximately 83% recorded once. The V call is TRBV6-1, the J call TRBJ1-3; D is undetermined. Sequences were obtained from PBMCs. This sequence was found in a woman under 30 in good health and CMV-seronegative. CDR3 region: CASGLGQSGNTIYF. The CDR3 nucleotides are TGTGCCAGTGGACTAGGCCAGTCTGGAAACACCATATATTTT.